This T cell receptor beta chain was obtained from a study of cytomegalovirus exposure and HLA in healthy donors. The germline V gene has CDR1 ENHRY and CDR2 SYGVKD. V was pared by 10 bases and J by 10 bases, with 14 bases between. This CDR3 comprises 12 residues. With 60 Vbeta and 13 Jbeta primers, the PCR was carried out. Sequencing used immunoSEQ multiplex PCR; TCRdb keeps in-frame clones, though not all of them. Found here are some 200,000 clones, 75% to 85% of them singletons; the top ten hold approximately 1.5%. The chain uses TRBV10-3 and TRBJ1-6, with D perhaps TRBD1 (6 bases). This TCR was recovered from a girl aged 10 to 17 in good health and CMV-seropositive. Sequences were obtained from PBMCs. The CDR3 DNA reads TGTGCCACAAACAGGGCTGGGTCACCCCTCCACTTT. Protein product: CATNRAGSPLHF.